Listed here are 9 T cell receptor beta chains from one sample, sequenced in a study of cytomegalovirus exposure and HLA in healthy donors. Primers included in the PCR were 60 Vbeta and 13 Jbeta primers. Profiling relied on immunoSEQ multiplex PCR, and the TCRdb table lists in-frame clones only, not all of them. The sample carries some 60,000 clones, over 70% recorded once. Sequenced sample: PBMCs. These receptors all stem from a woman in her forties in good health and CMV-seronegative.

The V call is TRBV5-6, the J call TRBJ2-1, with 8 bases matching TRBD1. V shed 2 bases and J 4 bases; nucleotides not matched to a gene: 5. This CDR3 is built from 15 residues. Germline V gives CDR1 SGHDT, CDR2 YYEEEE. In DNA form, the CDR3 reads TGTGCCAGCAGCTTATCGGACAGGGTTTACAATGAGCAGTTCTTC. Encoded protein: CASSLSDRVYNEQFF. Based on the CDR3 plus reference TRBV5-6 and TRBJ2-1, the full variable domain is DAGVTQSPTHLIKTRGQQVTLRCSPKSGHDTVSWYQQALGQGPQFIFQYYEEEERQRGNFPDRFSGHQFPNYSSELNVNALLLGDSALYLCASSLSDRVYNEQFFGPGTRLTVL.

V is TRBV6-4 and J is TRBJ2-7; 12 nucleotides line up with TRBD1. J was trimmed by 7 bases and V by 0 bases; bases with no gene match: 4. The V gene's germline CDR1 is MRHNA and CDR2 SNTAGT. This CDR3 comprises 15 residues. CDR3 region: CASSDSGQGAGEQYF. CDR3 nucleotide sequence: TGTGCCAGCAGTGACTCGGGACAGGGGGCGGGTGAGCAGTACTTC.

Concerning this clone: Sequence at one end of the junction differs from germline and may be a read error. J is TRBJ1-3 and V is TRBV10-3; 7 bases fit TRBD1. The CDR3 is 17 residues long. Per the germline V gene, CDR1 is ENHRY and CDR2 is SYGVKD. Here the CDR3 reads CAIGDSGTVNSGNTIYF. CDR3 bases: TGTGCCATCGGTGACTCAGGGACAGTAAACTCTGGAAACACCATATATTTT.

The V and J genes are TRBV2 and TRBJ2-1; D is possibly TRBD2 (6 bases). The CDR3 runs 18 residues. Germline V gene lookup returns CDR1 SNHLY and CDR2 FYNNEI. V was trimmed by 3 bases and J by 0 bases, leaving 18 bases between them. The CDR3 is CASSDPAEAGSSYNEQFF. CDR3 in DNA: TGTGCCAGCAGTGATCCGGCAGAAGCGGGTAGCTCCTACAATGAGCAGTTCTTC.

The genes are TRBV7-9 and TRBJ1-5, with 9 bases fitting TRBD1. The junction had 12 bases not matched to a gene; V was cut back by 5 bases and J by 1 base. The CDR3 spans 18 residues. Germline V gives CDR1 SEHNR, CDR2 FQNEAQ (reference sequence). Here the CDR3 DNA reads TGTGCCAGCAGCCCCAATTATACAGGGGGCGGGAGCAATCAGCCCCAGCATTTT. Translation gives CASSPNYTGGGSNQPQHF.

CDR3 DNA sequence: TGTGCCAGCAATCGACAGGGCTCCTACAATGAGCAGTTCTTC. This codes for CASNRQGSYNEQFF. The chain recombines TRBV6-1 with TRBJ2-1; 7 positions agree with TRBD1. The CDR3 runs 14 residues. CDR1 MNHNS and CDR2 SASEGT come from the germline V gene. Trimming removed 7 bases from V and 0 bases from J; junction bases left unmatched: 3.

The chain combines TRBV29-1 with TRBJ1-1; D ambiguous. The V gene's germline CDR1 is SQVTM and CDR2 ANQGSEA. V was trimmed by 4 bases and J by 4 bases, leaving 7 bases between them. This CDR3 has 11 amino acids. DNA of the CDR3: TGCAGCGTTGTTGTGAGCACTGAAGCTTTCTTT. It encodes CSVVVSTEAFF.

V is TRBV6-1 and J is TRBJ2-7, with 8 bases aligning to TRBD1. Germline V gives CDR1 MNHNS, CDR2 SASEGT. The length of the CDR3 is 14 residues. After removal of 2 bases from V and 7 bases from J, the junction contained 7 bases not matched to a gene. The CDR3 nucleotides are TGTGCCAGCAGTGAAACAGGGGGTTCTGGGGAGCAGTACTTC. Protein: CASSETGGSGEQYF.

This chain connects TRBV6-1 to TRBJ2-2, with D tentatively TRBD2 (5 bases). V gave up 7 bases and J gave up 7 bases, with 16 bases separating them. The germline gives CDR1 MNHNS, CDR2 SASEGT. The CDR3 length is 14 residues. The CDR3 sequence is CASKAVERIGELFF. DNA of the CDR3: TGTGCCAGCAAAGCGGTAGAAAGGATCGGGGAGCTGTTTTTT.